This T cell receptor (beta chain) originates from a study of T cell repertoires in cytomegalovirus infection. Study in general: Shared public TCR beta signatures pointed to both CMV infection and a matching HLA type. Study findings and constraints: The cumulative frequency of public TCR beta families distinguished individuals who carried CMV together with the relevant HLA. HLA-C-restricted, CMV-specific TCR beta clonotypes were dominant ex vivo.

This clonotype was counted between two and nine times. No antigen is known for it. The CDR3 has 16 residues. Germline V CDR1 and CDR2: SNHLY, FYNNEI. Trimming pared 0 bases from V and 1 base from J, leaving 9 bases between. TCRdb redid the calling of the reads with MiXCR, one entry per CDR3 protein. The sample comprises around 300,000 distinct CDR3 sequences, roughly 23% of which are singletons, and roughly 13% rests with the top ten. The TCR was taken from a human donor in good health (CMV status not recorded). Some clones in this sample may be carry-over from other donors' samples. V usage is TRBV2 and J usage is TRBJ2-2, with TRBD1 as a possible D gene (5 bases). Sequenced input: PBMCs. CDR3 protein: CASSEAYRKNTGELFF. In DNA form, the CDR3 reads TGTGCCAGCAGTGAAGCGTACAGGAAGAACACCGGGGAGCTGTTTTTT.